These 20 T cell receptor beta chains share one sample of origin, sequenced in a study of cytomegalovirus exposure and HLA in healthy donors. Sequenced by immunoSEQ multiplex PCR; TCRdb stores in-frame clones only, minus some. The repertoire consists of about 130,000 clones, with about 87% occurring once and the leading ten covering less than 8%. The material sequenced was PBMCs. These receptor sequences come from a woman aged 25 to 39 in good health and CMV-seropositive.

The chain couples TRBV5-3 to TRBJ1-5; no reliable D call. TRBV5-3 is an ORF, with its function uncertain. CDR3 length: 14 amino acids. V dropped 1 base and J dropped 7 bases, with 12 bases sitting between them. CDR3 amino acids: CARSLKSVYQPQHF. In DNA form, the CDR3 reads TGTGCCAGAAGCTTGAAGAGTGTCTACCAGCCCCAGCATTTT.

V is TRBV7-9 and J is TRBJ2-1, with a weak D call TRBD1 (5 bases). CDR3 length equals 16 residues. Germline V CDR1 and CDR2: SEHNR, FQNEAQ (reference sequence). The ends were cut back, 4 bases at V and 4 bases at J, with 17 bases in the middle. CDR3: CASSSNPRATYNEQFF. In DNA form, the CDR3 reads TGTGCCAGCAGCTCCAACCCCAGGGCGACTTACAATGAGCAGTTCTTC.

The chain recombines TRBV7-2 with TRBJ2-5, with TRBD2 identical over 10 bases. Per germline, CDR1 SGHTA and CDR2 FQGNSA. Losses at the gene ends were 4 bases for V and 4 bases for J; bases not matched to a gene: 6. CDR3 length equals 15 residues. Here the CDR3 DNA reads TGTGCCAGCAGCTCAGGACTAGCGGAGGGAGAGACCCAGTACTTC. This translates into CASSSGLAEGETQYF.

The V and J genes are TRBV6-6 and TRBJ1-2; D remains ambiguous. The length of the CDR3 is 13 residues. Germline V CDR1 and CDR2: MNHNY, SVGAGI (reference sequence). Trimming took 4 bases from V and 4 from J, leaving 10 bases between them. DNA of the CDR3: TGTGCCAGCAGTTCATCGTCACTCTATGGCTACACCTTC. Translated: CASSSSSLYGYTF.

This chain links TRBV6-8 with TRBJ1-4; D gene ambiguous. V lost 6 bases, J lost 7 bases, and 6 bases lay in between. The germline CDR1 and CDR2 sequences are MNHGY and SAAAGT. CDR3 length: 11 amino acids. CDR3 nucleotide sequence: TGTGCCAGCAGCCCCCGTGAAAAACTGTTTTTT. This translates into CASSPREKLFF.

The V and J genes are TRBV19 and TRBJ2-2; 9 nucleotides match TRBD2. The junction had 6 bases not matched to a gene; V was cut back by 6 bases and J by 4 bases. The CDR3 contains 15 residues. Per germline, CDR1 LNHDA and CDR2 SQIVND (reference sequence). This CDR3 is CASRVSGSSTGELFF. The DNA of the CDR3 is TGTGCCAGTAGAGTTAGCGGGAGCAGCACCGGGGAGCTGTTTTTT.

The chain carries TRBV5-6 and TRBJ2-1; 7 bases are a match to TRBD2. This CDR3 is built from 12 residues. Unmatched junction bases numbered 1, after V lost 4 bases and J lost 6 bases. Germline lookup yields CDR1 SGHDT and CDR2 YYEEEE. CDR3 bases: TGTGCCAGCAGCGCTAGCGGCAATGAGCAGTTCTTC. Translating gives CASSASGNEQFF.

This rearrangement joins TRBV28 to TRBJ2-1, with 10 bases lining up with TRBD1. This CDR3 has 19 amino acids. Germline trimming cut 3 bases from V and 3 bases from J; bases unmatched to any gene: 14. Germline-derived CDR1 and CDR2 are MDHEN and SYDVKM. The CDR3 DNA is TGTGCCAGCAGTTTCTTCCGACAGGGGGCCGCGAAGGTCTACAATGAGCAGTTCTTC. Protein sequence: CASSFFRQGAAKVYNEQFF.

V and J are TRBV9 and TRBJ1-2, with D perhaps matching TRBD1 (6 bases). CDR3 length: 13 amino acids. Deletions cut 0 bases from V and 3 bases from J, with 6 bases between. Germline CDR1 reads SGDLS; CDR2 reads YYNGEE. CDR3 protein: CASSVGQDYGYTF. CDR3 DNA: TGTGCCAGCAGCGTAGGACAGGACTATGGCTACACCTTC.

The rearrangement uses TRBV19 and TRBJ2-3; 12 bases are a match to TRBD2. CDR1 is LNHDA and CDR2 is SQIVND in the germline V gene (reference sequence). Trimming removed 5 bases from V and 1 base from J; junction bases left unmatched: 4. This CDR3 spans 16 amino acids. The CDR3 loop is CASSPLAGGRTDTQYF. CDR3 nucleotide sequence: TGTGCCAGTAGTCCCCTAGCGGGGGGGCGCACAGATACGCAGTATTTT.

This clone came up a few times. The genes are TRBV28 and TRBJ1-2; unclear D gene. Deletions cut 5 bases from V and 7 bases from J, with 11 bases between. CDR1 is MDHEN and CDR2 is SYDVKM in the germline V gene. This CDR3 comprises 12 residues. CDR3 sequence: CASSLPRGGYTF. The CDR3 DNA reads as TGTGCCAGCAGTCTACCCCGGGGTGGCTACACCTTC.

CDR3 loop: CASSLIGAQPQHF. The CDR3 DNA follows: TGTGCCAGCAGCTTGATCGGAGCTCAGCCCCAGCATTTT. The V call is TRBV5-5, the J call TRBJ1-5; no reliable D call. Between the trimmed V and J ends, which lost 1 base and 6 bases, there was a span of 8 bases. Germline CDR1 and CDR2: SGHKS and YYEKEE (reference sequence). CDR3 length equals 13 residues.

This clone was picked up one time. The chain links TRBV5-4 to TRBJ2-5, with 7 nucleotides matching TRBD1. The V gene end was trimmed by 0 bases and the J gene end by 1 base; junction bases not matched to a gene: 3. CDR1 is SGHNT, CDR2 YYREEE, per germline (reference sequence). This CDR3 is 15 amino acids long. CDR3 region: CASSLEGTAQETQYF. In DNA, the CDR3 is TGTGCCAGCAGCTTGGAGGGGACAGCCCAAGAGACCCAGTACTTC. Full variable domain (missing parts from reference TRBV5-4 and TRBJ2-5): ETGVTQSPTHLIKTRGQQVTLRCSSQSGHNTVSWYQQALGQGPQFIFQYYREEENGRGNFPPRFSGLQFPNYSSELNVNALELDDSALYLCASSLEGTAQETQYFGPGTRLLVL.

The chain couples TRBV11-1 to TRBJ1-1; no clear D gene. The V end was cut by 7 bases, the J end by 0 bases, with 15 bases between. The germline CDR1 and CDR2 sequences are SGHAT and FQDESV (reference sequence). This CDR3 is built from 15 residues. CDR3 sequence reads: CASTASRNMNTEAFF. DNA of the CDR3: TGTGCCAGCACCGCATCCAGGAATATGAACACTGAAGCTTTCTTT.

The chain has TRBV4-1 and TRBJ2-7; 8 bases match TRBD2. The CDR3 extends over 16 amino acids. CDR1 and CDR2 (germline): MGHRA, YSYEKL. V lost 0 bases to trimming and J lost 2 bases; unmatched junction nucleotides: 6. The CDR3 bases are TGCGCCAGCAGCCAAGATAGGTTTAGCGGGGCCTACGAGCAGTACTTC. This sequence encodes CASSQDRFSGAYEQYF.

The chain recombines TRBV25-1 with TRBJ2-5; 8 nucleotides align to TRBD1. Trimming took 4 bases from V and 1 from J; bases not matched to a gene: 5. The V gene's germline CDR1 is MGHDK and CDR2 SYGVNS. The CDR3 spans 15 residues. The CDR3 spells CASSVGQGPQETQYF. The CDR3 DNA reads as TGTGCCAGCAGTGTCGGACAGGGTCCCCAAGAGACCCAGTACTTC.

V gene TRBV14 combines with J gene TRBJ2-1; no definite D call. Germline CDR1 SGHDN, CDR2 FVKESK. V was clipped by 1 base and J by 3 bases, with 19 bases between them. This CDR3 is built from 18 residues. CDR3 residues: CASSQVGGSGAYYNEQFF. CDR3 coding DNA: TGTGCCAGCAGCCAAGTCGGTGGATCAGGTGCCTACTACAATGAGCAGTTCTTC.

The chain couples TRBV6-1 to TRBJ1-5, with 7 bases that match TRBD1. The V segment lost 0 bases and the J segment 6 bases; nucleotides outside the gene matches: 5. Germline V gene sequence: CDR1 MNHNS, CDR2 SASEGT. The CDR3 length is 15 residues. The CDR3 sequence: CASSEAAGTVQPQHF. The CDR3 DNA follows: TGTGCCAGCAGTGAAGCCGCCGGGACAGTTCAGCCCCAGCATTTT.

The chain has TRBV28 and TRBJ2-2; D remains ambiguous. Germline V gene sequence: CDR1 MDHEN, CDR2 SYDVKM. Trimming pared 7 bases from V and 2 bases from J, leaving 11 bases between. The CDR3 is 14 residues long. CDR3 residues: CASTLSINTGELFF. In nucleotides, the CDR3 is TGTGCCAGCACTCTTAGTATCAACACCGGGGAGCTGTTTTTT.

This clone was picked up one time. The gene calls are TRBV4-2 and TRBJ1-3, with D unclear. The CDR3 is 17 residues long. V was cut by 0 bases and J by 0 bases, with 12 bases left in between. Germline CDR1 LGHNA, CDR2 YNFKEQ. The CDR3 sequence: CASSQEALGASGNTIYF. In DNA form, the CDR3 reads TGTGCCAGCAGCCAAGAGGCCTTAGGAGCCTCTGGAAACACCATATATTTT.